This T cell receptor beta chain appears in the sequencing data of a study of blood T cell repertoires in COVID-19. Study background: Spain, Italy and the United States supplied samples that represented acute and convalescent COVID-19. Sources were T cells, B-cell-depleted T cells, or PBMCs; the material itself was cDNA or gDNA.

The Seattle patients joined while their infection was active and were tracked longitudinally afterward. The CDR3 is made up of 16 amino acids. The ends were cut back, 4 bases at V and 1 base at J, with 16 bases in the middle. Looked up from germline, CDR1 is LNHDA and CDR2 is SQIVND (reference sequence). Per the original methods: Amplification of reference gene primers was used by the study to estimate nucleated cell counts. Libraries were prepared by immunoSEQ multiplex PCR; TCRdb keeps only in-frame clonotypes and omits some of them. The V and J calls and the clone size are those of that table, but D and trimming were determined from the DNA. Found here are tens of thousands of clones, almost 85% of them singletons; the top ten hold approximately 16%.

Source material: peripheral blood. This sequence joins TRBV19 and TRBJ1-1; D might be TRBD1 (6 bases). This clonotype was obtained from a man aged 60-69 years with COVID-19, enrolled during active disease. DNA of the CDR3: TGTGCCAGTAGTAAGAATACAGGGTCCGGGAACACTGAAGCTTTCTTT. Amino acids: CASSKNTGSGNTEAFF.